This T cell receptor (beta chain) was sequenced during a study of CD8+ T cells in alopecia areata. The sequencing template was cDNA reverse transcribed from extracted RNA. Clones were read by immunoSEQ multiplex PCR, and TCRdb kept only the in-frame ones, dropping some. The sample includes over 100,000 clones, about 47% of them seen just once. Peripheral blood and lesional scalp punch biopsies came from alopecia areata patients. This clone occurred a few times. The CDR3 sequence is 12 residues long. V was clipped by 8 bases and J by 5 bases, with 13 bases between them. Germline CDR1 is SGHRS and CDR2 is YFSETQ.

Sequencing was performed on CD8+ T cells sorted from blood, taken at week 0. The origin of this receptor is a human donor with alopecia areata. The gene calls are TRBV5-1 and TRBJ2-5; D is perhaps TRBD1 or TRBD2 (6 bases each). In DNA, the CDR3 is TGCGCCAGTACCGGGGGCTTTGAGACCCAGTACTTC. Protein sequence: CASTGGFETQYF.